This TCR beta chain was profiled in a study of blood T cell repertoires in COVID-19. TCRdb's copy holds only in-frame clones and misses some; the assay was immunoSEQ multiplex PCR. The table lists almost 20,000 clones, around 74% of them singletons, with 56% in the top ten. Germline CDR1 reads MDHEN; CDR2 reads SYDVKM. CDR3 length equals 16 residues. Between the trimmed V and J ends, which lost 7 bases and 2 bases, there was a span of 18 bases. This sequence was found in an elderly man with acute or convalescent COVID-19. Source material: peripheral blood. The V and J genes are TRBV28 and TRBJ2-4; D perhaps matches TRBD2 (6 bases). DNA of the CDR3: TGTGCCAGCACCACCAAGCGGGCAGGGACCAAAAACATTCAGTACTTC. Its protein is CASTTKRAGTKNIQYF.